This T cell receptor beta chain was captured by sequencing in a study of blood T cell repertoires in COVID-19. About the research overall: Both acute and convalescent COVID-19 samples were obtained from the United States, Italy and Spain.

In the original workflow: Estimation of nucleated cell counts was performed using reference gene primer amplification. Method: immunoSEQ multiplex PCR; TCRdb's copy keeps in-frame clones and lacks some. V and J calls and clone size are copied from that table; D and trimming were computed from the DNA. The sample lists 130,000 to 150,000 clones; about 91% were seen once. Germline V gene data show CDR1 as SGHAT and CDR2 as FQNNGV. This CDR3 is built from 14 residues. Between the trimmed V and J ends, which lost 2 bases and 4 bases, there was a span of 11 bases. The sequencing input was peripheral blood. The chain carries TRBV11-2 and TRBJ1-2, with a weak D call TRBD1 (5 bases). This TCR came from a woman between 45 and 60 years old with acute or convalescent COVID-19. CDR3 region: CASSLQGQIYGYTF. The DNA of the CDR3 is TGTGCCAGCAGCTTACAGGGTCAAATCTATGGCTACACCTTC.